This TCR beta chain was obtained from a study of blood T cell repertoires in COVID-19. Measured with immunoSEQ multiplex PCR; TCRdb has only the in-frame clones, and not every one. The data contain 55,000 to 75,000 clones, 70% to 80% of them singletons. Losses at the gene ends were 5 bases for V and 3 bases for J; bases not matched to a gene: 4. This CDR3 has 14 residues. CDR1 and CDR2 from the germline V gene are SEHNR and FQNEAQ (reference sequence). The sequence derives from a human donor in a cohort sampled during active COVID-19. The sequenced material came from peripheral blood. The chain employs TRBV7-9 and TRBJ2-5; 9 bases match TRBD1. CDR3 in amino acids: CASSRDRVEETQYF. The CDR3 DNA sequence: TGTGCCAGCAGCCGGGACAGGGTGGAAGAGACCCAGTACTTC.